The T cell receptor (beta chain) described here comes from a study of blood T cells in healthy people across ages. Study-wide points: Getting older went along with TCR beta diversity per million T cells dropping roughly linearly.

This clonotype was detected a few times. As yet, its antigen is unknown. The total RNA that was extracted per sample amounted to at least 5.5 micrograms. Next came a second PCR, run for about 6 to 11 cycles, which used a sample-barcoded 5' primer along with a J-beta primer mix. A tag from a template-switch adaptor with 12 random nucleotides marked each cDNA molecule. MiXCR, run by TCRdb on the 5' RACE reads, gives a single entry per CDR3 protein. The sample has more than 1 million distinct CDR3 sequences, around 45% seen once. The clonotype comes from a woman aged 60-75 years in good health. The sequenced sample was blood.

The CDR3: CASSFNRGESSYEQYF. In DNA form, the CDR3 reads TGTGCCAGCAGTTTTAATAGGGGGGAAAGCTCCTACGAGCAGTACTTC. The V call is TRBV12-3 or TRBV12-4, the J call TRBJ2-7, with D tentatively TRBD1 or TRBD2 (6 bases each). Trimming took off 3 bases at V and 0 bases at J, with 15 bases between the two ends. The CDR3 sequence is 16 residues long.